The entry that follows covers one T cell receptor (beta chain) sequence. This CDR3 comprises 15 residues. V dropped 4 bases and J dropped 2 bases, with 14 bases sitting between them. The method was immunoSEQ multiplex PCR; TCRdb's version includes in-frame clones alone and lacks a portion of them. The sample has some 60,000 clones, 90% to 97% seen once. This specimen comes from a study of cytomegalovirus exposure and HLA in healthy donors. Turning to the study itself: The approximately 110 validation repertoires used a platform that matched the one used for the approximately 670 first-cohort repertoires, as a later analysis reported.

The donors were part of the roughly 130-subject validation cohort, which stood apart from the 666-subject first cohort. This TCR came from a man aged 18 to 35 in good health and CMV-seronegative. The chain uses TRBV23-1 and TRBJ1-2; D remains unclear. TRBV23-1 falls under the ORF class, with uncertain function. Sequenced sample: PBMCs. CDR3 nucleotide sequence: TGCGCCAGCAGTCGCCTGGCGGTCACAAACTATGGCTACACCTTC. The encoded protein is CASSRLAVTNYGYTF.